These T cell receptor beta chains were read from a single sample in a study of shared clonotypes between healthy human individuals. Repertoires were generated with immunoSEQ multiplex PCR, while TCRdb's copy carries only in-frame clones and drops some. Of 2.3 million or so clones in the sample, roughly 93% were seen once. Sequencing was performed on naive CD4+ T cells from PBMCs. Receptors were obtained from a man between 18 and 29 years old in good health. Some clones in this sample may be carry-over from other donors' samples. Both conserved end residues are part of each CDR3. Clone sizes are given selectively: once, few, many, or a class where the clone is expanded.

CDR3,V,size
CASSPGTGNEKLFF,TRBV5-1,-
CASSPLTGGTDTQYF,TRBV9,-
CASSDPSGGTYEQYF,TRBV28,-
CASGAGLANRYF,TRBV2,-
CASSRPQGSRYNEQFF,TRBV28,-
CASSLGGLYGYTF,TRBV5-6,-
CASSLAGQGAQYEQFF,TRBV5-1,-
CASSQEPRGLLSEQYF,TRBV4-2,-
CASSLYGGTYEQYF,TRBV28,-
CASSLGWAGGRRNTIYF,TRBV7-9,-
CSVRGGDEKLFF,TRBV29-1,-
CASSSGQDEKLFF,TRBV28,-
CASSLDRFYGYTF,TRBV5-1,-
CASSRGTGNYEQYF,TRBV11-2,-
CAWNRDRGRFGELFF,TRBV30,once
CASSVGVGTSGFQETQYF,TRBV9,-
CASSLGPSSGNTIYF,TRBV7-2,-
CASSLMPGDNEQFF,TRBV5-1,-
CASRPTGTGIQETQYF,TRBV27,-
CTSSRRLNFRSGTGVWPQHF,TRBV1,once
CASSLGQTENQPQHF,TRBV2,-
CASSRLVQETQYF,TRBV28,-
CASRGRGPGGGEQYF,TRBV27,once
CASSPLGDFSNQPQHF,TRBV18,-
CASSQVGTSRNEQFF,TRBV14,-
CASSPGGASGYNEQFF,TRBV5-4,-
CSVSPQAAARETQYF,TRBV29-1,-
CASSLVTGPNNEQFF,TRBV5-1,-
CASSPGTSGNTDTQYF,TRBV7-9,-
CASSPPEGNYGYTF,TRBV18,-
CASSDWGSGELFF,TRBV2,-
CASSVTVYGEQFF,TRBV5-1,-
CAWKTNEKLFF,TRBV30,-